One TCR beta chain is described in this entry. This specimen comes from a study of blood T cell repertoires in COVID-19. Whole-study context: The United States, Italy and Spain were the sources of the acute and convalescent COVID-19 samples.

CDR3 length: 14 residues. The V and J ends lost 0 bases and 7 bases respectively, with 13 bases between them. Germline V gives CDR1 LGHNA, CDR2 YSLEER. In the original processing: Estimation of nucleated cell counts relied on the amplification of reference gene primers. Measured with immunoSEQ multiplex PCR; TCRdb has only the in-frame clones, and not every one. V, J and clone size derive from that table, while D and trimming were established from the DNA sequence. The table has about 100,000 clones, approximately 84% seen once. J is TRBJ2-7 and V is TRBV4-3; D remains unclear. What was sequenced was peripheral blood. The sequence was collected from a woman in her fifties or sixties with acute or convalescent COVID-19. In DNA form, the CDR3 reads TGCGCCAGCAGCCAAGATCTGACACCGCTGGAGCAGTACTTC. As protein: CASSQDLTPLEQYF.